A selection of T cell receptor beta chains follows, all from one sample in a study of CD8 T cells in ankylosing spondylitis. TCRdb passed the 5' RACE reads through MiXCR, listing each CDR3 protein once. The table has a few hundred thousand distinct CDR3 sequences, approximately 10% seen once. The sequenced sample consisted of blood, either unsorted or a sorted T cell fraction (not recorded which). The origin of the receptors is a female donor with ankylosing spondylitis or in good health (not recorded which). Each CDR3 is given with its conserved first and last residue. A D gene is named only where the DNA matches it firmly. Clone size is stated in some rows and not others, as once, few, many or a class when expanded.

D gene: TRBD2; J gene: TRBJ2-1; V gene: TRBV12-3/TRBV12-4; clone size: .; CDR3 protein: CASRLGLAGGRHNEQFF; CDR3 DNA: TGTGCCAGCAGACTAGGACTAGCGGGGGGAAGACACAATGAGCAGTTCTTC
D gene: TRBD1; J gene: TRBJ2-1; V gene: TRBV5-1; clone size: many; CDR3 protein: CASSPGQGDNEQFF; CDR3 DNA: TGCGCCAGCAGCCCGGGACAGGGGGACAATGAGCAGTTCTTC
D gene: .; J gene: TRBJ1-5; V gene: TRBV20-1; clone size: many; CDR3 protein: CSAKDGHQPQHF; CDR3 DNA: TGCAGTGCGAAAGACGGCCATCAGCCCCAGCATTTT
D gene: TRBD2; J gene: TRBJ2-4; V gene: TRBV25-1; clone size: many; CDR3 protein: CASSEGTSGRKNIQYF; CDR3 DNA: TGTGCCAGCAGTGAAGGCACAAGCGGGAGAAAAAACATTCAGTACTTC
D gene: TRBD2; J gene: TRBJ2-1; V gene: TRBV11-2; clone size: many; CDR3 protein: CASSPQGGLAEGSYNEQFF; CDR3 DNA: TGTGCCAGCAGCCCTCAGGGTGGGCTAGCGGAGGGCTCCTACAATGAGCAGTTCTTC
D gene: .; J gene: TRBJ1-1; V gene: TRBV27; clone size: few; CDR3 protein: CASSLSRQVPAFF; CDR3 DNA: TGTGCCAGCAGTCTCTCACGACAGGTACCGGCTTTCTTT
D gene: TRBD1; J gene: TRBJ2-5; V gene: TRBV5-1; clone size: many; CDR3 protein: CASSSNRGLEETQYF; CDR3 DNA: TGCGCCAGCAGCTCTAACAGGGGGCTTGAAGAGACCCAGTACTTC
D gene: .; J gene: TRBJ2-7; V gene: TRBV3-1; clone size: .; CDR3 protein: CACCQDSPGAYEQYF; CDR3 DNA: TGTGCCTGCTGCCAAGATTCCCCGGGGGCCTACGAGCAGTACTTC
D gene: .; J gene: TRBJ2-3; V gene: TRBV30; clone size: many; CDR3 protein: CAWTGTRGTDTQYF; CDR3 DNA: TGTGCCTGGACCGGGACTCGGGGCACAGATACGCAGTATTTT
D gene: TRBD2; J gene: TRBJ2-1; V gene: TRBV29-1; clone size: many; CDR3 protein: CSVEGFSSGRLPSYNEQFF; CDR3 DNA: TGCAGCGTAGAAGGTTTCAGTAGCGGGAGGCTTCCGTCCTACAATGAGCAGTTCTTC
D gene: TRBD2; J gene: TRBJ2-1; V gene: TRBV10-2; clone size: .; CDR3 protein: CATSSGYNEQFF; CDR3 DNA: TGCGCCACCTCTAGCGGATACAATGAGCAGTTCTTC
D gene: .; J gene: TRBJ2-3; V gene: TRBV28; clone size: many; CDR3 protein: CASGRYTDTQYF; CDR3 DNA: TGTGCCAGCGGACGCTACACAGATACGCAGTATTTT
D gene: TRBD1; J gene: TRBJ2-1; V gene: TRBV5-1; clone size: many; CDR3 protein: CASSSDRVSYNEQFF; CDR3 DNA: TGCGCCAGCAGCTCTGACAGGGTCTCCTACAATGAGCAGTTCTTC
D gene: .; J gene: TRBJ2-1; V gene: TRBV18; clone size: .; CDR3 protein: CASSPPRDNEQFF; CDR3 DNA: TGTGCCAGCTCACCGCCCCGGGACAATGAGCAGTTCTTC
D gene: TRBD2; J gene: TRBJ2-1; V gene: TRBV7-3; clone size: .; CDR3 protein: CASSKTSGGAGNEQFF; CDR3 DNA: TGTGCCAGCAGCAAGACTAGCGGGGGTGCGGGCAATGAGCAGTTCTTC
D gene: TRBD2; J gene: TRBJ2-1; V gene: TRBV3-1; clone size: .; CDR3 protein: CASSFTSGHNEQFF; CDR3 DNA: TGTGCCAGCAGTTTCACTAGCGGCCACAATGAGCAGTTCTTC
D gene: .; J gene: TRBJ1-1; V gene: TRBV20-1; clone size: many; CDR3 protein: CSARDLGSPNTEAFF; CDR3 DNA: TGCAGTGCTAGAGATCTCGGCAGTCCGAACACTGAAGCTTTCTTT
D gene: .; J gene: TRBJ1-4; V gene: TRBV7-8; clone size: many; CDR3 protein: CASSSSQGTNEKLFF; CDR3 DNA: TGTGCCAGCAGCTCCTCCCAGGGAACTAATGAAAAACTGTTTTTT
D gene: .; J gene: TRBJ1-5; V gene: TRBV7-2; clone size: .; CDR3 protein: CASSLVQGGQPQHF; CDR3 DNA: TGTGCCAGCAGCTTAGTACAGGGCGGTCAGCCCCAGCATTTT
D gene: .; J gene: TRBJ1-4; V gene: TRBV12-3/TRBV12-4; clone size: many; CDR3 protein: CASSLPVGSELFF; CDR3 DNA: TGTGCCAGCAGTCTCCCGGTAGGGTCAGAACTGTTTTTT
D gene: TRBD2; J gene: TRBJ2-3; V gene: TRBV7-3; clone size: many; CDR3 protein: CASSPGLETDTQYF; CDR3 DNA: TGTGCCAGCAGCCCGGGACTAGAGACAGATACGCAGTATTTT
D gene: .; J gene: TRBJ1-1; V gene: TRBV28; clone size: many; CDR3 protein: CASSEYGNTEAFF; CDR3 DNA: TGTGCCAGCAGTGAGTATGGGAACACTGAAGCTTTCTTT
D gene: .; J gene: TRBJ1-1; V gene: TRBV29-1; clone size: .; CDR3 protein: CSVVTANTEAFF; CDR3 DNA: TGCAGCGTTGTGACAGCGAACACTGAAGCTTTCTTT
D gene: .; J gene: TRBJ1-1; V gene: TRBV5-1; clone size: many; CDR3 protein: CASISDGYTEAFF; CDR3 DNA: TGCGCCAGCATCTCGGACGGCTACACTGAAGCTTTCTTT
D gene: .; J gene: TRBJ2-1; V gene: TRBV7-2; clone size: .; CDR3 protein: CASSLGTRVGKYNEQFF; CDR3 DNA: TGTGCCAGCAGCTTAGGGACAAGGGTCGGTAAATACAATGAGCAGTTCTTC
D gene: .; J gene: TRBJ1-5; V gene: TRBV10-3; clone size: many; CDR3 protein: CATEAGGNQLPQHF; CDR3 DNA: TGTGCCACGGAGGCAGGAGGGAATCAGTTGCCCCAGCATTTT
D gene: TRBD2; J gene: TRBJ2-2; V gene: TRBV5-1; clone size: .; CDR3 protein: CASSPAGGGTGELFF; CDR3 DNA: TGCGCCAGCAGCCCGGCGGGAGGAGGGACCGGGGAGCTGTTTTTT
D gene: .; J gene: TRBJ1-2; V gene: TRBV7-2; clone size: many; CDR3 protein: CASSPRSSTYTF; CDR3 DNA: TGTGCCAGCAGCCCGAGGTCCAGCACCTACACCTTC
D gene: TRBD2; J gene: TRBJ2-1; V gene: TRBV5-1; clone size: few; CDR3 protein: CASSLPSGSYNEQFF; CDR3 DNA: TGCGCCAGCAGCTTACCTAGCGGCTCCTACAATGAGCAGTTCTTC
D gene: TRBD2; J gene: TRBJ2-1; V gene: TRBV5-1; clone size: many; CDR3 protein: CASMLSGSGSEQFF; CDR3 DNA: TGCGCCAGCATGCTGAGCGGGAGTGGCAGTGAGCAGTTCTTC
D gene: TRBD1; J gene: TRBJ2-1; V gene: TRBV20-1; clone size: many; CDR3 protein: CSASAQDRVYNEQFF; CDR3 DNA: TGCAGTGCTAGCGCTCAGGACAGGGTCTACAATGAGCAGTTCTTC
D gene: .; J gene: TRBJ2-7; V gene: TRBV2; clone size: .; CDR3 protein: CASSGGSRQYF; CDR3 DNA: TGTGCCAGCAGTGGTGGTAGCCGGCAGTACTTC
D gene: .; J gene: TRBJ2-7; V gene: TRBV5-1; clone size: .; CDR3 protein: CASGGGLDQQYF; CDR3 DNA: TGCGCCAGCGGAGGTGGTCTCGACCAGCAGTACTTC
D gene: .; J gene: TRBJ1-1; V gene: TRBV5-1; clone size: many; CDR3 protein: CASSPGTTEAFF; CDR3 DNA: TGCGCCAGCAGCCCCGGGACAACTGAAGCTTTCTTT
D gene: .; J gene: TRBJ1-5; V gene: TRBV12-3/TRBV12-4; clone size: many; CDR3 protein: CASSFMDQPQHF; CDR3 DNA: TGTGCCAGCAGTTTCATGGATCAGCCCCAGCATTTT
D gene: .; J gene: TRBJ2-1; V gene: TRBV20-1; clone size: many; CDR3 protein: CSARHNNEQFF; CDR3 DNA: TGCAGTGCTAGACATAATAATGAGCAGTTCTTC
D gene: TRBD1; J gene: TRBJ1-2; V gene: TRBV27; clone size: many; CDR3 protein: CASSLSYRQGESYGYTF; CDR3 DNA: TGTGCCAGCAGTTTATCGTATAGACAGGGTGAATCTTATGGCTACACCTTC
D gene: .; J gene: TRBJ1-1; V gene: TRBV5-1; clone size: .; CDR3 protein: CASSLGTGGGWDTEAFF; CDR3 DNA: TGCGCCAGCAGCTTGGGGACGGGGGGCGGATGGGACACTGAAGCTTTCTTT
D gene: .; J gene: TRBJ2-1; V gene: TRBV28; clone size: few; CDR3 protein: CASSPVGTRSYNEQFF; CDR3 DNA: TGTGCCAGCAGTCCCGTTGGGACACGCTCCTACAATGAGCAGTTCTTC
D gene: .; J gene: TRBJ2-3; V gene: TRBV7-2; clone size: many; CDR3 protein: CASSLRRATSTDTQYF; CDR3 DNA: TGTGCCAGCAGCTTAAGGCGAGCGACCAGCACAGATACGCAGTATTTT
D gene: .; J gene: TRBJ2-7; V gene: TRBV20-1; clone size: many; CDR3 protein: CSASPGTGSYEQYF; CDR3 DNA: TGCAGTGCTAGCCCCGGGACGGGCTCCTACGAGCAGTACTTC